A single sample is the source of the 25 T cell receptor beta chains below, sequenced in a study of blood T cell repertoires in COVID-19. Here immunoSEQ multiplex PCR was the method, and the copy in TCRdb shows in-frame clones only, minus some. The sample contains about 280,000 clones, about nine tenths of which appear only once. Material for sequencing was PBMCs or T cells enriched from blood (not recorded which). The receptors were gathered from a woman in her sixties or seventies who had recovered from COVID-19.

This chain connects TRBV6-1 to TRBJ2-7; TRBD1 matches at 12 bases. CDR3 length equals 15 residues. V lost 2 bases, J lost 6 bases, and 5 bases stayed unmatched. Germline values: CDR1 MNHNS, CDR2 SASEGT. The CDR3 DNA reads as TGTGCCAGCAGTGAACTGGGGACAGGGGGCGGCGAGCAGTACTTC. Protein sequence: CASSELGTGGGEQYF.

This chain joins TRBV20-1 and TRBJ1-2, with 7 bases matching TRBD1. CDR3 length: 17 amino acids. Germline CDR1 DFQATT, CDR2 SNEGSKA (reference sequence). V trimming: 3 bases; J trimming: 5 bases; junction bases outside the gene matches: 18. CDR3 nucleotides: TGCAGTGCTAGTCTAAACCCCATTAGGACAGGAGGTTATGGCTACACCTTC. Translating gives CSASLNPIRTGGYGYTF.

The chain is built from TRBV5-8 and TRBJ2-4; D is unclear. CDR1 and CDR2 from the germline V gene are SGHTS and YDEGEE. V was clipped by 4 bases and J by 3 bases, with 14 bases between them. The CDR3 runs 15 residues. The CDR3 loop reads CASSPGFGGKNIQYF. For the CDR3, the DNA is TGTGCCAGCAGCCCCGGGTTTGGTGGCAAAAACATTCAGTACTTC.

The V gene is TRBV2, the J gene TRBJ2-1; TRBD2 might be the D (6 bases). Trimming took off 6 bases at V and 0 bases at J, with 9 bases between the two ends. In germline, CDR1 is SNHLY, CDR2 FYNNEI. The CDR3 sequence is 14 residues long. Written as DNA, the CDR3 is TGTGCCAGCAGGGCGGGGAGCTCCTACAATGAGCAGTTCTTC. Translated, it gives CASRAGSSYNEQFF.

The chain is built from TRBV11-2 and TRBJ2-6; D gene ambiguous. Germline V gene data show CDR1 as SGHAT and CDR2 as FQNNGV. This CDR3 contains 13 residues. The V gene lost 2 bases and the J gene lost 6 bases, with 5 bases spanning the gap. In DNA, the CDR3 is TGTGCCAGCAGCTTATTCCAGGCCAACGTCCTGACTTTC. It codes for CASSLFQANVLTF.

The V call is TRBV28, the J call TRBJ2-2; 11 positions match TRBD1. J lost 7 bases, V lost 5 bases, and 9 bases had no gene match. CDR3 length: 16 residues. Per germline, CDR1 MDHEN and CDR2 SYDVKM. CDR3 in DNA: TGTGCCAGCAGTCTCCCAGGACAGGGGGCCGTCGGGGAGCTGTTTTTT. Amino acids: CASSLPGQGAVGELFF.

This sequence joins TRBV27 and TRBJ2-1; 7 bases map to TRBD1. V shed 5 bases, J shed 8 bases, and the junction held 9 bases outside the gene matches. Germline CDR1 reads MNHEY; CDR2 reads SMNVEV (reference sequence). The CDR3 runs 14 residues. CDR3: CASSHDRVRDEQFF. The CDR3 region has the DNA TGTGCCAGCAGTCACGACAGGGTCCGGGATGAGCAGTTCTTC.

This clone showed up just once. The chain couples TRBV28 to TRBJ2-7, with a tentative D call TRBD1 (5 bases). CDR3 length: 12 amino acids. V was clipped by 6 bases and J by 3 bases, with 9 bases between them. Germline values: CDR1 MDHEN, CDR2 SYDVKM. Here the CDR3 DNA reads TGTGCCAGCAGGACAGCTTACTACGAGCAGTACTTC. As protein: CASRTAYYEQYF.

The chain recombines TRBV19 with TRBJ2-7; weak D call: TRBD1 (5 bases). V lost 3 bases to trimming and J lost 2 bases, with 14 bases between them. Germline CDR1 reads LNHDA; CDR2 reads SQIVND (reference sequence). The CDR3 totals 15 residues. The CDR3 DNA reads as TGTGCCAGTAGTATCAGACAGAATCCAACCTACGAGCAGTACTTC. It is translated as CASSIRQNPTYEQYF.

The chain recombines TRBV10-1 with TRBJ2-3; 7 bases map to TRBD1. The CDR3 has 13 amino acids. The germline V gene encodes CDR1 WNHNN and CDR2 SYGVQD (reference sequence). V shed 6 bases and J 3 bases; nucleotides not matched to a gene: 3. CDR3 bases: TGCGCCAGCAGGGGCAGGGGGACAGATACGCAGTATTTT. This sequence encodes CASRGRGTDTQYF.

The rearrangement links TRBV2 to TRBJ1-1; 9 bases agree with TRBD1. CDR3 length: 14 amino acids. The J segment lost 5 bases and the V segment lost 6 bases, leaving 7 bases of the junction unmatched. CDR1 is SNHLY, CDR2 FYNNEI, per germline. CDR3 DNA: TGTGCCAGCAGGGACAGGGGAGGGGGTACTGAAGCTTTCTTT. Translation gives CASRDRGGGTEAFF.

The rearrangement links TRBV3-1 (or the pseudogene TRBV3-2) to TRBJ1-5, with D maybe TRBD1 (5 bases). The germline gives CDR1 LGHDT, CDR2 YNNKEL (reference sequence). With 1 base removed from V and 0 bases from J, the gap between germline ends came to 7 bases. The CDR3 sequence is 15 residues long. The CDR3 here is CASSQGQNSNQPQHF. The CDR3 DNA sequence: TGTGCCAGCAGCCAAGGACAGAATAGCAATCAGCCCCAGCATTTT.

V usage is TRBV5-1 and J usage is TRBJ1-1, with 9 bases lining up with TRBD1. CDR1 SGHRS and CDR2 YFSETQ come from the germline V gene. With V trimmed by 7 bases and J by 6 bases, 10 bases remained unmatched. CDR3 length: 14 residues. CDR3 nucleotide sequence: TGCGCCAGCGCTATACAGGGGGCAGGATCTGAAGCTTTCTTT. The encoded protein is CASAIQGAGSEAFF.

This clone was seen a single time. The chain couples TRBV11-2 to TRBJ2-6; D is unclear. The germline CDR1 and CDR2 sequences are SGHAT and FQNNGV. V was cut by 3 bases and J by 2 bases, with 8 bases left in between. This CDR3 spans 15 amino acids. CDR3 nucleotides: TGTGCCAGCAGCTTGTCTTCCCCTGGGGCCAACGTCCTGACTTTC. Amino acids: CASSLSSPGANVLTF.

The V and J genes are TRBV9 and TRBJ1-6; unclear D gene. Germline V gives CDR1 SGDLS, CDR2 YYNGEE. Trimming pared 1 base from V and 4 bases from J, leaving 9 bases between. The CDR3 has 15 amino acids. CDR3 sequence reads: CASSVTGLYNSPLHF. CDR3 bases: TGTGCCAGCAGCGTAACGGGATTGTATAATTCACCCCTCCACTTT.

The genes are TRBV5-1 and TRBJ1-1, with TRBD1 matching over 8 bases. The CDR3 spans 15 residues. Trimming took 4 bases from V and 4 from J; bases not matched to a gene: 9. The germline V gene encodes CDR1 SGHRS and CDR2 YFSETQ. Here the CDR3 reads CASSGHQGAGTEAFF. CDR3 bases: TGCGCCAGCAGCGGACACCAGGGGGCGGGCACTGAAGCTTTCTTT. Drawing the rest from reference TRBV5-1 and TRBJ1-1, the complete variable domain is KAGVTQTPRYLIKTRGQQVTLSCSPISGHRSVSWYQQTPGQGLQFLFEYFSETQRNKGNFPGRFSGRQFSNSRSEMNVSTLELGDSALYLCASSGHQGAGTEAFFGQGTRLTVV.

This clone was observed at least ten times. The chain employs TRBV7-3 and TRBJ2-2; TRBD1 matches 9 bases. The length of the CDR3 is 16 residues. Losses at the gene ends were 2 bases for V and 2 bases for J; bases not matched to a gene: 3. Germline V gives CDR1 SGHTA, CDR2 FQGTGA. CDR3 sequence (DNA): TGTGCCAGCAGCTTAGGGGGACAGGGCAACACCGGGGAGCTGTTTTTT. Translating it yields CASSLGGQGNTGELFF.

This sequence joins TRBV27 and TRBJ2-3; 8 bases agree with TRBD2. V dropped 7 bases and J dropped 7; count of bases not matched to a gene: 7. The CDR3 extends over 13 amino acids. Germline lookup yields CDR1 MNHEY and CDR2 SMNVEV (reference sequence). Here the CDR3 DNA reads TGTGCCAGCAAGGGTAGCGGGATGAATACGCAGTATTTT. Translated, it gives CASKGSGMNTQYF.

J is TRBJ1-1 and V is TRBV5-1; 9 bases fit TRBD1. Germline lookup yields CDR1 SGHRS and CDR2 YFSETQ. With 1 base clipped from V and 1 base from J, the junction kept 5 bases outside the gene matches. There are 16 residues in the CDR3. The CDR3: CASSLSTGGANTEAFF. The CDR3 DNA follows: TGCGCCAGCAGCTTGTCCACAGGGGGCGCGAACACTGAAGCTTTCTTT.

This clone was counted once. At the DNA level, this CDR3 is encoded by other sequences in the same sample as well. The rearrangement uses TRBV5-1 and TRBJ2-7, with a tentative D call TRBD1 (6 bases). V lost 3 bases and J 1 base, leaving 8 bases between the germline ends. Germline V gene sequence: CDR1 SGHRS, CDR2 YFSETQ. This CDR3 contains 13 residues. The CDR3 region is CASSSGTSYEQYF. The CDR3 nucleotides are TGCGCCAGCAGCTCCGGGACATCCTACGAGCAGTACTTC.

The table lists this clone with a count of one. The chain is built from TRBV5-1 and TRBJ2-2; 7 nucleotides match TRBD2. This CDR3 has 16 residues. Germline V CDR1 and CDR2: SGHRS, YFSETQ. The V segment lost 4 bases and the J segment 1 base; nucleotides outside the gene matches: 7. CDR3 nucleotides: TGCGCCAGCAGCGAGGGAGGGCGTTGGAACACCGGGGAGCTGTTTTTT. Protein: CASSEGGRWNTGELFF.

For this clone: Other DNA sequences of this sample code for an identical CDR3. This chain uses TRBV2 with TRBJ1-4; TRBD1 might be the D (6 bases). The CDR3 covers 14 residues. CDR1 SNHLY and CDR2 FYNNEI come from the germline V gene. V lost 7 bases, J lost 3 bases, and 12 bases lay in between. CDR3 residues: CASTLGQSNEKLFF. The CDR3 bases are TGTGCCAGCACTCTCGGACAGTCTAATGAAAAACTGTTTTTT.

The gene calls are TRBV7-8 and TRBJ2-3, with 8 nucleotides matching TRBD2. CDR1 SGHVS and CDR2 FQNEAQ come from the germline V gene. The CDR3 covers 16 residues. V shed 5 bases, J shed 0 bases, and the junction held 7 bases outside the gene matches. The CDR3 loop reads CASSNGGGSSTDTQYF. As DNA, the CDR3 is TGTGCCAGCAGCAACGGGGGGGGGTCTAGCACAGATACGCAGTATTTT.

This clone was picked up a small number of times. The CDR3 bases are TGCGCCAGCAGCTTGGCTAGCGGGATTGCACACAATGAGCAGTTCTTC. It specifies CASSLASGIAHNEQFF. This rearrangement joins TRBV5-1 to TRBJ2-1; 9 bases line up with TRBD2. CDR1 is SGHRS and CDR2 is YFSETQ in the germline V gene. CDR3 length equals 16 residues. J was trimmed by 5 bases and V by 0 bases; bases with no gene match: 6.

The V call is TRBV6-5, the J call TRBJ2-7; tentative D call: TRBD1 (6 bases). V gave up 6 bases and J gave up 6 bases, with 15 bases separating them. CDR3 length: 13 residues. CDR1 is MNHEY and CDR2 is SVGAGI in the germline V gene. The DNA of the CDR3 is TGTGCCAGCAGCCAAAAGACAGGTTTCGAGCAGTACTTC. It yields the protein CASSQKTGFEQYF.